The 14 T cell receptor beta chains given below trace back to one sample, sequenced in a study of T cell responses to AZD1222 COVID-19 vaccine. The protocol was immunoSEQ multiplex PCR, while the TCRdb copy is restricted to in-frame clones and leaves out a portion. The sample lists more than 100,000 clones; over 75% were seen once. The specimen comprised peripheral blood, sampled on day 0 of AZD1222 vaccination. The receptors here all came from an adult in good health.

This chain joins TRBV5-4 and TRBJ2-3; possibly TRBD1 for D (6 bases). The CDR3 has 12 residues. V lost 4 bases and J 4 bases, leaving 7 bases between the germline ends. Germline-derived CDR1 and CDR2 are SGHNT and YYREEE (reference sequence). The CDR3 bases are TGTGCCAGCAGCAGACAGGCAGATACGCAGTATTTT. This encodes CASSRQADTQYF.

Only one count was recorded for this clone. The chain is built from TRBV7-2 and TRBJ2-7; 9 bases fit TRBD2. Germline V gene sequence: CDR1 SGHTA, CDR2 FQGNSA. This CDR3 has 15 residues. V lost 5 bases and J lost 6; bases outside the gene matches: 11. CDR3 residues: CASSLPGAGGGEQYF. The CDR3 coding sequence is TGTGCCAGCAGCCTCCCGGGAGCGGGAGGAGGCGAGCAGTACTTC.

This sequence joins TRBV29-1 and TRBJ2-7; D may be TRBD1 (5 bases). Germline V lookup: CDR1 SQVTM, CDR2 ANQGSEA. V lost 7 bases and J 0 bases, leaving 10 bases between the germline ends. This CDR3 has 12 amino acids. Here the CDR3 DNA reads TGCAGCGGGACACTCAGCTCCTACGAGCAGTACTTC. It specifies CSGTLSSYEQYF.

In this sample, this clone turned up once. DNA for the CDR3: TGTGCCAGTAGTATGCTATATAGCAATCAGCCCCAGCATTTT. It codes for CASSMLYSNQPQHF. The chain carries TRBV19 and TRBJ1-5; D remains unclear. V was pared by 3 bases and J by 0 bases, with 6 bases between. This CDR3 is built from 14 residues. Germline V CDR1 and CDR2: LNHDA, SQIVND (reference sequence). The full variable domain, with the rest looked up from reference TRBV19 and TRBJ1-5, is DGGITQSPKYLFRKEGQNVTLSCEQNLNHDAMYWYRQDPGQGLRLIYYSQIVNDFQKGDIAEGYSVSREKKESFPLTVTSAQKNPTAFYLCASSMLYSNQPQHFGDGTRLSIL.

The chain's CDR3 is CASSLTPRETQYF. The CDR3 DNA sequence: TGTGCCAGCAGCTTAACCCCTAGGGAGACCCAGTACTTC. The chain uses TRBV7-8 and TRBJ2-5; D is undetermined. V was clipped by 2 bases and J by 5 bases, with 9 bases between them. Per the germline V gene, CDR1 is SGHVS and CDR2 is FQNEAQ. This CDR3 region has 13 residues.

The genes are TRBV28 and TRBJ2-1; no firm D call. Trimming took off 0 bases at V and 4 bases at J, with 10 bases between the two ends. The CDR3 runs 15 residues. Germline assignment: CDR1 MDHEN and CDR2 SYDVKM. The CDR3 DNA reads TGTGCCAGCAGTTTATGGGCCCCCAATTACAATGAGCAGTTCTTC. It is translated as CASSLWAPNYNEQFF.

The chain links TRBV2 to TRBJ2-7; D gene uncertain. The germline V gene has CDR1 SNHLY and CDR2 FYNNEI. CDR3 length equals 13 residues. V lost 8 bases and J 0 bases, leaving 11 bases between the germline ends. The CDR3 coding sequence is TGTGCCAGCGGGCCCAATACCTCCTACGAGCAGTACTTC. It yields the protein CASGPNTSYEQYF.

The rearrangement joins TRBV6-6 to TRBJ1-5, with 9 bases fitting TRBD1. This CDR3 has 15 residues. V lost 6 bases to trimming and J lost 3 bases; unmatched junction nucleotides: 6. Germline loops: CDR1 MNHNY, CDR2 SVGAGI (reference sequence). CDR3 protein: CASSLGQGLNQPQHF. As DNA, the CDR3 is TGTGCCAGCAGCCTCGGACAGGGGCTCAATCAGCCCCAGCATTTT.

CDR3 DNA: TGTGCCAGTAGTGGGGGACAGGGCAACACAGATACGCAGTATTTT. Translated, it gives CASSGGQGNTDTQYF. This chain connects TRBV19 to TRBJ2-3; TRBD1 aligns across 9 bases. J was trimmed by 2 bases and V by 5 bases; bases with no gene match: 5. The CDR3 sequence is 15 residues long. CDR1 and CDR2 from the germline V gene are LNHDA and SQIVND (reference sequence).

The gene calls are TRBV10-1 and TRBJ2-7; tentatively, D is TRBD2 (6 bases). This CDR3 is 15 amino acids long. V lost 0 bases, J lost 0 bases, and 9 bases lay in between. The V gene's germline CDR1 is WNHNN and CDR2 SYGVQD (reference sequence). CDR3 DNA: TGCGCCAGCAGTGAGTCCGGAGGGGCCTCCTACGAGCAGTACTTC. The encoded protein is CASSESGGASYEQYF.

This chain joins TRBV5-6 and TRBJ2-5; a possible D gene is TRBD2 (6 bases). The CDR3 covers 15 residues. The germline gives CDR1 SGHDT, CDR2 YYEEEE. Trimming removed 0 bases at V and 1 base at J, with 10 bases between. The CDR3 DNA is TGTGCCAGCAGCTTGGAACTAGCTTTCCAAGAGACCCAGTACTTC. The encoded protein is CASSLELAFQETQYF.

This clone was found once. CDR3 nucleotides: TGTGCCAGCAGCTTAGTCATCTCGGGGCGGCGGAAAAACATTCAGTACTTC. Translated: CASSLVISGRRKNIQYF. This chain uses TRBV7-9 with TRBJ2-4, with D perhaps given as TRBD1 or TRBD2 (5 bases each). The CDR3 length is 17 residues. CDR1 and CDR2 (germline): SEHNR, FQNEAQ (reference sequence). Trimming took 1 base from V and 4 from J, leaving 17 bases between them. Filled out from reference TRBV7-9 and TRBJ2-4, the complete variable domain reads DTGVSQNPRHKITKRGQNVTFRCDPISEHNRLYWYRQTLGQGPEFLTYFQNEAQLEKSRLLSDRFSAERPKGSFSTLEIQRTEQGDSAMYLCASSLVISGRRKNIQYFGAGTRLSVL.

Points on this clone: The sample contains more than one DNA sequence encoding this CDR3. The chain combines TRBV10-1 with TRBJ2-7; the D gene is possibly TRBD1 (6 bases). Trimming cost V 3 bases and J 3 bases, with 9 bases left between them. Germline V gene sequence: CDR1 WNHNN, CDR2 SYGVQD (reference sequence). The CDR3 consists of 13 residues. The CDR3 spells CASSDLQGYEQYF. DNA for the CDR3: TGCGCCAGCAGTGATCTACAGGGCTACGAGCAGTACTTC.

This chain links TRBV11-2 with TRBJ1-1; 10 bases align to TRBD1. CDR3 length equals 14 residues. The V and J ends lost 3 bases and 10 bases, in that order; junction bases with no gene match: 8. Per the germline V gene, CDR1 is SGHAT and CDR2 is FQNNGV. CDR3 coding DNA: TGTGCCAGCAGCTTGGTCGACAGGGGGCGCGGAGCTTTCTTT. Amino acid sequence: CASSLVDRGRGAFF.